The 3 T cell receptor beta chains reported below all come from one sample, sequenced in a study of blood T cell repertoires in COVID-19. Some clones are missing from TCRdb's copy, which holds only in-frame ones; the method was immunoSEQ multiplex PCR. The sample has about 200,000 clones; less than 90% are singletons. Sequencing was done on a sample of peripheral blood. The receptors stem from a woman aged 70-85 years with acute or convalescent COVID-19.

This clone has just a few counts. V is TRBV18 and J is TRBJ2-5, with a weak D call TRBD1 (6 bases). Germline V gene lookup returns CDR1 KGHSH and CDR2 LQKENI. V was clipped by 0 bases and J by 5 bases, with 13 bases between them. The CDR3 spans 15 residues. In DNA form, the CDR3 reads TGTGCCAGCTCACCACCAGTACAGGGTATGGAGACCCAGTACTTC. It is translated as CASSPPVQGMETQYF.

CDR3 in amino acids: CASSWAGNQPQHF. Here the CDR3 DNA reads TGTGCCAGCAGTTGGGCAGGCAATCAGCCCCAGCATTTT. The chain carries TRBV12-3 or TRBV12-4 and TRBJ1-5; D gene uncertain. The CDR3 runs to 13 residues. V lost 4 bases and J 2 bases, leaving 6 bases between the germline ends.

This chain connects TRBV11-2 to TRBJ2-2; TRBD2 matches 15 bases. Germline V CDR1 and CDR2: SGHAT, FQNNGV. With 6 bases clipped from V and 7 bases from J, the junction kept 9 bases outside the gene matches. The CDR3 is made up of 17 amino acids. CDR3 loop: CASSLWTSGGEDGELFF. CDR3 DNA: TGTGCCAGCAGTCTATGGACTAGCGGGGGGGAAGACGGGGAGCTGTTTTTT.